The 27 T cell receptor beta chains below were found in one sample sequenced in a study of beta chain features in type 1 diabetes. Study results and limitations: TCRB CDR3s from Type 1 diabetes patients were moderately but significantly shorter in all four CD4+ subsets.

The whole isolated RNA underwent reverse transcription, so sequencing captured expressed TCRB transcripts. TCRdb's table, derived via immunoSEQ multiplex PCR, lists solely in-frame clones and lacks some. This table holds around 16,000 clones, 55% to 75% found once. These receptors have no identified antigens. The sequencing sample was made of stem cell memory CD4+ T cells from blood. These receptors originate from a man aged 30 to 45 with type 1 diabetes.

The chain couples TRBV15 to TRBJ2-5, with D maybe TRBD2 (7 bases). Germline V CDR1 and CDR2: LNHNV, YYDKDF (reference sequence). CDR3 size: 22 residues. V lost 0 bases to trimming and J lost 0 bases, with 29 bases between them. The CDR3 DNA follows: TGTGCCACCAGCAGAGATCACTGGGGGGGCGGGGGATTCTTCCAGTACCAAGAGACCCAGTACTTC. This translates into CATSRDHWGGGGFFQYQETQYF.

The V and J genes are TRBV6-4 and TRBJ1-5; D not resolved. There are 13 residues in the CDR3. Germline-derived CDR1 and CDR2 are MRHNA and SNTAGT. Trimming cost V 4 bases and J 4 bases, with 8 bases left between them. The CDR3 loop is CASSAGRNQPQHF. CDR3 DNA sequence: TGTGCCAGCAGTGCCGGGAGAAATCAGCCCCAGCATTTT.

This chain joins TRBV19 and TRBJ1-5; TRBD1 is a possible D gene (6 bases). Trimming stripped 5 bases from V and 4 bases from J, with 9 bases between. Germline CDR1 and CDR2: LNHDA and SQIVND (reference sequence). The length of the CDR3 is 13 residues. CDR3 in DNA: TGTGCCAGTAGTTCCCAGGGGAATCAGCCCCAGCATTTT. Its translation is CASSSQGNQPQHF.

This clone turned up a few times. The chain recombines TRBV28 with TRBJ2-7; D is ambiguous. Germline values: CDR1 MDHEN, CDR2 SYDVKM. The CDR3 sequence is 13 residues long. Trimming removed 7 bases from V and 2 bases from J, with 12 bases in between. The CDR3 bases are TGTGCCAGCACCTACAGCTCAACCTACGAGCAGTACTTC. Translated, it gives CASTYSSTYEQYF.

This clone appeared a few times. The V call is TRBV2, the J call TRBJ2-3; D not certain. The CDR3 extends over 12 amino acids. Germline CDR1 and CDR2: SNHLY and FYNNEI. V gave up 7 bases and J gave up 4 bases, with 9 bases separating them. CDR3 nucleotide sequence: TGTGCCAGCAAGAGAGATTCAGATACGCAGTATTTT. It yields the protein CASKRDSDTQYF.

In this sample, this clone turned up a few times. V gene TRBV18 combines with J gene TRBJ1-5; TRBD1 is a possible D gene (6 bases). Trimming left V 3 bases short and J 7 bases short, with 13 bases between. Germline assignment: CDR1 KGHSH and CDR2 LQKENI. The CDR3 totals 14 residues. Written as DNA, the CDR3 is TGTGCCAGCTCACCCGACAGGACGGGACAGCCCCAGCATTTT. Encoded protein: CASSPDRTGQPQHF.

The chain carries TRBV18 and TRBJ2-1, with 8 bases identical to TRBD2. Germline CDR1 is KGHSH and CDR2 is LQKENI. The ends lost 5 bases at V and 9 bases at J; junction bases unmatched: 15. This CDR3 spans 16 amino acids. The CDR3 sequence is CASSTSGLLADSEQFF. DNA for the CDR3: TGTGCCAGCTCAACGTCAGGTCTACTAGCGGATAGTGAGCAGTTCTTC.

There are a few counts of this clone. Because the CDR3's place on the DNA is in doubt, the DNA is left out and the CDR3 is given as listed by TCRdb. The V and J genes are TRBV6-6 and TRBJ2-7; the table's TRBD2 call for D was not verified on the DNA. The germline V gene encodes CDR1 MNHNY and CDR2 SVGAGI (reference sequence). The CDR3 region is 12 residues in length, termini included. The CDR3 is CASSTSRYEQYF.

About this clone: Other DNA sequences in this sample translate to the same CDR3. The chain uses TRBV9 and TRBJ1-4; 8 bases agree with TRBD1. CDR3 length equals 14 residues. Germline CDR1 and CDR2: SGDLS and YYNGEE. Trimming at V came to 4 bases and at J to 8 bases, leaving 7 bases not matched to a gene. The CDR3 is CASSPQGAREKLFF. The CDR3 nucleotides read TGTGCCAGCAGCCCGCAGGGGGCACGGGAAAAACTGTTTTTT.

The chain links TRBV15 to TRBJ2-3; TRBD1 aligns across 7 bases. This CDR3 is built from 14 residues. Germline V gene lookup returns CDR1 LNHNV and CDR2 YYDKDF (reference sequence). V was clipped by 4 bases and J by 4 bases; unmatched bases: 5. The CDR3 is CATSTTTGSDTQYF. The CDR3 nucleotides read TGTGCCACCAGCACCACGACAGGGTCAGATACGCAGTATTTT.

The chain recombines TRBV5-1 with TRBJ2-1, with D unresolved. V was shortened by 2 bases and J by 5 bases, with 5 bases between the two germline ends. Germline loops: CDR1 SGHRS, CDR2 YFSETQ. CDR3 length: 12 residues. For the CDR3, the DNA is TGCGCCAGCAGCTTCCAGAACAATGAGCAGTTCTTC. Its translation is CASSFQNNEQFF.

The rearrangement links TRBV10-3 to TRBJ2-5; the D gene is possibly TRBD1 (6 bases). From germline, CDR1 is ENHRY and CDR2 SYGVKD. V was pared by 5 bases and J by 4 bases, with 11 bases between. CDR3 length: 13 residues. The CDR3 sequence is CAISFLGAETQYF. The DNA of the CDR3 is TGTGCCATCAGTTTTTTGGGGGCAGAGACCCAGTACTTC.

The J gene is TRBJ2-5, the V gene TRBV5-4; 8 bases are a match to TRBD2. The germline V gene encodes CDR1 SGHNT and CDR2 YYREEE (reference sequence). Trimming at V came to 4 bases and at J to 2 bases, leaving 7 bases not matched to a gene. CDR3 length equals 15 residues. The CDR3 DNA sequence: TGTGCCAGCAGCGGAGCGGGGGACCTTCAAGAGACCCAGTACTTC. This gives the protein CASSGAGDLQETQYF.

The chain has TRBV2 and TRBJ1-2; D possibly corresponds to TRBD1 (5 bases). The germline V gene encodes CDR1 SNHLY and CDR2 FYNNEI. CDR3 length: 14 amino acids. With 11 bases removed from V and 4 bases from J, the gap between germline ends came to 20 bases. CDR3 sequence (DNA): TGTGCCGGCGGGGGGATCCGAGGAGGCTATGGCTACACCTTC. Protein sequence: CAGGGIRGGYGYTF.

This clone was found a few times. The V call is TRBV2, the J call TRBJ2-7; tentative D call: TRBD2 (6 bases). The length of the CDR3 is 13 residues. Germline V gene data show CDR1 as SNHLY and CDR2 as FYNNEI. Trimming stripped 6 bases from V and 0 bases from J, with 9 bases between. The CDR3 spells CASSAGLSYEQYF. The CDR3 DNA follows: TGTGCCAGCAGCGCGGGACTCTCCTACGAGCAGTACTTC.

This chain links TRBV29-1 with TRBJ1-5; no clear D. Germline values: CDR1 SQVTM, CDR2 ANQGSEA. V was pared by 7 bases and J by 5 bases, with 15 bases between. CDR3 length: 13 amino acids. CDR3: CSAIRGGDQPQHF. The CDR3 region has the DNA TGCAGCGCTATCCGCGGCGGGGATCAGCCCCAGCATTTT. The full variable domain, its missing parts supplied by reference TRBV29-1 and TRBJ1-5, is SAVISQKPSRDICQRGTSLTIQCQVDSQVTMMFWYRQQPGQSLTLIATANQGSEATYESGFVIDKFPISRPNLTFSTLTVSNMSPEDSSIYLCSAIRGGDQPQHFGDGTRLSIL.

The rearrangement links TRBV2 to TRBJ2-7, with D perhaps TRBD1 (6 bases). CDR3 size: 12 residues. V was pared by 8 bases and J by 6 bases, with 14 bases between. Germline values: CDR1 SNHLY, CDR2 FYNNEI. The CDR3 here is CASAQGWGEQYF. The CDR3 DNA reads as TGTGCCAGCGCACAGGGTTGGGGCGAGCAGTACTTC.

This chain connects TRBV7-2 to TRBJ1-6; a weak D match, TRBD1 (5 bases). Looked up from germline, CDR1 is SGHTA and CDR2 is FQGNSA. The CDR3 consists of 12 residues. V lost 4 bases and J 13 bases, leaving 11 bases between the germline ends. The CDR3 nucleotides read TGTGCCAGCAGCTCCCAGGGTTTGCCCCTCCACTTT. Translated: CASSSQGLPLHF. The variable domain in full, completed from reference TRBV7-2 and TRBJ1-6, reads GAGVSQSPSNKVTEKGKDVELRCDPISGHTALYWYRQSLGQGLEFLIYFQGNSAPDKSGLPSDRFSAERTGGSVSTLTIQRTQQEDSAVYLCASSSQGLPLHFGNGTRLTVT.

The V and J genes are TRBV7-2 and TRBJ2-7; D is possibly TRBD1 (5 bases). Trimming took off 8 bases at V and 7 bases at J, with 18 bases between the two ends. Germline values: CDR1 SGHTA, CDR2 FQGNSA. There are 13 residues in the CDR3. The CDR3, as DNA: TGTGCCAGCGGGGCCAACCCCTCTCTGGAGCAGTACTTC. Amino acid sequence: CASGANPSLEQYF.

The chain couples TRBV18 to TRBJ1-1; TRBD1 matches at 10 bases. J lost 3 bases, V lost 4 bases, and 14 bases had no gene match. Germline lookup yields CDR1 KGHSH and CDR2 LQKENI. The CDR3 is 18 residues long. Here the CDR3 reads CASSRSLDRGRGDTEAFF. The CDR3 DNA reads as TGTGCCAGCTCACGATCCCTTGACAGGGGGCGAGGGGACACTGAAGCTTTCTTT.

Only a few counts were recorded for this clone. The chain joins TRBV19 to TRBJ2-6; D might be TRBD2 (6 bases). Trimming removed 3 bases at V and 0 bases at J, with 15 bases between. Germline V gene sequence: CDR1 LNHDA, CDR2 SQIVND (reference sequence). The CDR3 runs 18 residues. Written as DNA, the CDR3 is TGTGCCAGTAGTATCCCGGGACTTTCGAGCTCTGGGGCCAACGTCCTGACTTTC. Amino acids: CASSIPGLSSSGANVLTF.

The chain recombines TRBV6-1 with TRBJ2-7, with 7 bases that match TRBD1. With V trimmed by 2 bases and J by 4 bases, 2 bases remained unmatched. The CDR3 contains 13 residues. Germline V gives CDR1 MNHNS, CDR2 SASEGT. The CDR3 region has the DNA TGTGCCAGCAGTGAAACAGGGGTATACGAGCAGTACTTC. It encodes CASSETGVYEQYF.

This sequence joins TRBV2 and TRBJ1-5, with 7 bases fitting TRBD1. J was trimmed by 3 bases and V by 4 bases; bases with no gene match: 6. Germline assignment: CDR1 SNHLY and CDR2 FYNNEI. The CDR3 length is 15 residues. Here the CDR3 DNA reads TGTGCCAGCAGTGTGGAAAGGGGGCCCAATCAGCCCCAGCATTTT. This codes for CASSVERGPNQPQHF. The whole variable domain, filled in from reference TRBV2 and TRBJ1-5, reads EPEVTQTPSHQVTQMGQEVILRCVPISNHLYFYWYRQILGQKVEFLVSFYNNEISEKSEIFDDQFSVERPDGSNFTLKIRSTKLEDSAMYFCASSVERGPNQPQHFGDGTRLSIL.

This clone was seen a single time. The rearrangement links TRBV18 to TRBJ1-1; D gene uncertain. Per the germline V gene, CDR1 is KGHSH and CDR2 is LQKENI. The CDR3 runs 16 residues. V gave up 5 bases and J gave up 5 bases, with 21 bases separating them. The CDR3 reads CASSNHAGSYGTEAFF. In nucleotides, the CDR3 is TGTGCCAGCTCAAACCACGCGGGCTCCTATGGGACTGAAGCTTTCTTT.

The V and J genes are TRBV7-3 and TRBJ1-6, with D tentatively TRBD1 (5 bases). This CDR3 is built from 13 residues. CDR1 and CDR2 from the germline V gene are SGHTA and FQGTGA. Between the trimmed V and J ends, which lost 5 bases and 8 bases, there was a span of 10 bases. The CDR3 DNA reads TGTGCCAGCAGCCCGGGACTGGATTCACCCCTCCACTTT. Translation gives CASSPGLDSPLHF. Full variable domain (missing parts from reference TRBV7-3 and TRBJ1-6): GAGVSQTPSNKVTEKGKYVELRCDPISGHTALYWYRQSLGQGPEFLIYFQGTGAADDSGLPNDRFFAVRPEGSVSTLKIQRTERGDSAVYLCASSPGLDSPLHFGNGTRLTVT.

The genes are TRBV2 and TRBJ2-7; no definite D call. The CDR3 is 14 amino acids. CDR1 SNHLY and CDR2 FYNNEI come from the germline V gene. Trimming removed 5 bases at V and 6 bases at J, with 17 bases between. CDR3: CASSPEAVISEQYF. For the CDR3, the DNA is TGTGCCAGCAGTCCCGAGGCGGTTATAAGCGAGCAGTACTTC.

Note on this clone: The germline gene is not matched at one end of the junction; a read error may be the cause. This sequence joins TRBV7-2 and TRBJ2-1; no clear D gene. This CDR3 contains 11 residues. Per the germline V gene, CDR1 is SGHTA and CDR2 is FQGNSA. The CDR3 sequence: CASSSFNEQFF. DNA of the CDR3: TGTGCCAGCAGCTCCTTCAATGAGCAGTTCTTC. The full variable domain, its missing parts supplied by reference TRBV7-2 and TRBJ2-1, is GAGVSQSPSNKVTEKGKDVELRCDPISGHTALYWYRQSLGQGLEFLIYFQGNSAPDKSGLPSDRFSAERTGGSVSTLTIQRTQQEDSAVYLCASSSFNEQFFGPGTRLTVL.